At least ten counts were recorded for the clone carrying this TCR beta chain. Its cognate antigen is unknown. Different KT2-to-PBMC ratios were created with a constant PBMC count. CDR1 MNHEY and CDR2 SMNVEV come from the germline V gene (reference sequence). The CDR3 extends over 11 amino acids. The V and J ends lost 1 base and 9 bases respectively, with 4 bases between them. A single-stranded UMI oligo with SP2 sequence was ligated to cDNA 3' ends. The first PCR ran 3 to 5 cycles with an equimolar RC1.1 and RC1.2 beta primer mix. TCRdb called the UMI-ligation and nested PCR reads again in MiXCR, with one record for every CDR3 protein. The table has tens of thousands of distinct CDR3 sequences, 7.3% seen once; the top ten hold more than 15%. These data come from a study of quantifying T cell responses using KT2 cells. Study overall: TCR alpha and beta constant-region primers primed reverse transcription of RNA.

Notes on the study in general: Counts of KT2 alpha and beta sequences rose linearly with the number of KT2 cells added.

This sequence joins TRBV27 and TRBJ2-1; D not certain. Sequenced material: PBMCs spiked with cells of the T cell clone KT2. The sequence came from a human donor. The CDR3 is CASSLLSEQFF. The CDR3 DNA follows: TGTGCCAGCAGTTTATTAAGTGAGCAGTTCTTC.